This T cell receptor beta chain was profiled in a study of multiple sclerosis patients with progressive multifocal leukoencephalopathy (dated by TCRdb to the late 2010s). Describing the broader study: Controls were roughly 5 natalizumab-treated MS patients who did not develop PML, sampled longitudinally. Peripheral T and B cells were examined in MS patients who developed PML (4 under natalizumab, 1 after alemtuzumab) and in treated patients who did not develop PML. The goal of the study was to detect any JC virus-specific or public T-cell expansions that arose at the time of PML onset. Longitudinal follow-up was performed in two natalizumab-treated patients who later developed PML, from before therapy through 6 and 12 months to PML onset.

In light of the paper, this sample's time point label describes: before natalizumab initiation. Interferon beta had previously been received by all listed patients, and all PML patients were female. Blood samples for T0 were taken before the first natalizumab infusion. Ficoll-Hypaque density gradient centrifugation was used to isolate peripheral blood mononuclear cells. Turning to this clone: What this receptor recognizes is not known. Qualities for individual bases were not recorded, and no much larger clone is one base off.

As encoded in the germline V gene (reference sequence), CDR1 is MNHEY while CDR2 is SMNVEV. The CDR3 sequence holds 16 residues, the cysteine and phenylalanine included. Only the CDR3 part of the read is kept: 48 bases, read in frame from the first base. The junction shows trimming of 1 base on V and 1 base on J, and the gene matches do not reach 2 bases of it. TRB CDR3 regions were amplified from genomic DNA with the immunoSEQ two-step multiplex PCR at survey-level depth. Each PCR was spiked with synthetic inline TR CDR3 controls spanning all V-J pairings to estimate template counts and remove amplification bias. Reads went through processing to reduce amplification and sequencing bias, and quantification was done against synthetic TR CDR3 analogs. The paper's processing steps were these. Raw data were processed in ImmunoSEQ Analyzer, with out-of-frame sequences and CDR3s containing stop codons removed, and gene names were assigned according to IMGT nomenclature. Normalized Shannon entropy, defined as 1 minus Pielou's evenness, was used to summarize repertoire diversity. TRB sequences were treated as identical only when sharing V gene, J gene and CDR3. Public PML clonotypes were CDR3s shared by two or more PML-onset samples but absent earlier, in controls, and in public databases. Skylign with the observed count method was used to analyze CDR3 amino acid composition at each position. TCRdb took this table from immuneACCESS and kept in-frame rearrangements with V and J called. Such tables lack part of the clones; where checked against another copy, unresolved V genes explain under half of the gap, and the rest is unexplained. V, J and clone size were drawn from that table, and D and trimming were deduced from the DNA. This sample gives 31,000 or so clones in total; approximately 90% of them show up just once. The top ten hold nearly 1.5% of the sample.

Summary of the overall study and its limitations: Because the cohort was small and descriptive, it remained unclear whether the findings reflect JC virus infection or general immunocompromise. Most PML patients had lower normalized Shannon entropy, suggesting less diverse TRB repertoires, while values in the natalizumab-treated controls sat near 1. TRB clones with frequency above 0.5% were observed only in PML patients, but the clones expanded at PML onset were found to be already present before and during natalizumab therapy. No common TRBV or TRBJ gene usage or preferential TRBV-TRBJ pairings were detected when PML developed. Only peripheral blood was analyzed, although cerebrospinal fluid or brain lymphocytes might be more informative for natalizumab-associated PML.

The chain links TRBV27 with TRBJ2-1; the central 9 bases match TRBD2. This receptor was taken from a human donor with multiple sclerosis. The specimen sequenced was PBMCs. The DNA sequence is as follows: TGTGCCAGCAGTTTATACGCGGGAGGGTCCTACAATGAGCAGTTCTTC. This encodes CASSLYAGGSYNEQFF.